This entry describes one T cell receptor beta chain. The data belong to a study of blood T cell repertoires in COVID-19. In the study overall: The United States, Italy and Spain provided the acute and convalescent COVID-19 samples. T cells, B-cell-depleted T cells, or PBMCs supplied cDNA or gDNA.

The CDR3 totals 14 residues. V lost 5 bases to trimming and J lost 6 bases; unmatched junction nucleotides: 9. Looked up from germline, CDR1 is SEHNR and CDR2 is FQNEAQ (reference sequence). Original methodology: Scientists estimated how many nucleated cells there were by amplifying reference gene primers. Generated by immunoSEQ multiplex PCR, the TCRdb table keeps only in-frame clones and is missing some. V and J calls and clone size follow that table, whereas D and trimming were derived from the DNA. The repertoire consists of 200,000 to 300,000 clones, with nearly 90% occurring once and the leading ten covering around 0.7%.

The source is a human donor in a cohort sampled during active COVID-19. The rearrangement links TRBV7-9 to TRBJ1-2; 7 positions match TRBD1. Sequenced material: peripheral blood. Here the CDR3 reads CASSPRRGLDGYTF. CDR3 bases: TGTGCCAGCAGCCCCCGTAGGGGGCTGGATGGCTACACCTTC.